Following are 20 T cell receptor beta chains from one sample sequenced in a study of CD8+CD57+ T cells in acquired aplastic anemia (dated by TCRdb to about 2018). The patients picked for sequencing were ones in whom flow cytometry had shown an expansion of CD8+CD57+ cells. These reads were obtained on an Illumina HiSeq 2000. Genomic DNA was used as template for profiling of TCR beta VDJ combinations and CDR3 sequences. TCRdb redid the processing of the public reads, applying fastp at Q25 and MiXCR, and retained in-frame beta chains. All rows with the same CDR3 protein become a single entry with the most common DNA and genes. The table for this sample lists roughly 200,000 distinct CDR3 sequences; roughly 60% of them were counted only once. Of the sample, roughly 46% falls within the top ten clones. Material: sorted CD4+, CD8+, or CD8+CD57+ T cells (not recorded which) from PBMCs. The receptors derive from a human donor with aplastic anemia.

In this sample, this clonotype turned up many times. The chain has TRBV12-3 or TRBV12-4 and TRBJ2-7; D is possibly TRBD1 or TRBD2 (5 bases each). The CDR3 spans 15 residues. Between the trimmed V and J ends, which lost 3 bases and 1 base, there was a span of 13 bases. CDR3 bases: TGTGCCAGCAGTTTCCCCCGGGACCGGTCCTACGAGCAGTACTTC. It is translated as CASSFPRDRSYEQYF.

The chain couples TRBV4-2 to TRBJ2-3, with 9 bases fitting TRBD1. J gave up 4 bases and V 7 bases, and 6 bases lay outside the gene matches. CDR1 is LGHNA, CDR2 YNFKEQ, per germline. CDR3 size: 14 residues. CDR3 sequence (DNA): TGTGCCAGCAACTTGGGGACAGGGCCAGATACGCAGTATTTT. It is translated as CASNLGTGPDTQYF.

The chain employs TRBV10-1 and TRBJ2-5; D is unclear. The CDR3 extends over 14 amino acids. V shed 2 bases and J shed 4 bases, with 11 bases lying between them. Germline CDR1 and CDR2: WNHNN and SYGVQD (reference sequence). DNA for the CDR3: TGCGCCAGCAGTGAGCCGACGAGAAGAGAGACCCAGTACTTC. This translates into CASSEPTRRETQYF.

The V gene is TRBV2, the J gene TRBJ1-2; no firm D call. There are 14 residues in the CDR3. The V end was cut by 7 bases, the J end by 1 base, with 13 bases between. CDR1 is SNHLY and CDR2 is FYNNEI in the germline V gene. The CDR3 nucleotides are TGTGCCAGCACCCATGACGGGGTTAACTATGGCTACACCTTC. This gives the protein CASTHDGVNYGYTF. Looking up the rest from reference TRBV2 and TRBJ1-2 gives the full variable domain: EPEVTQTPSHQVTQMGQEVILRCVPISNHLYFYWYRQILGQKVEFLVSFYNNEISEKSEIFDDQFSVERPDGSNFTLKIRSTKLEDSAMYFCASTHDGVNYGYTFGSGTRLTVV.

V usage is TRBV6-1 and J usage is TRBJ2-7; possibly TRBD1 for D (5 bases). The germline gives CDR1 MNHNS, CDR2 SASEGT. The CDR3 totals 12 residues. V was shortened by 6 bases and J by 3 bases, with 9 bases between the two germline ends. The CDR3 DNA reads TGTGCCAGCAGAACAGGACGCTACGAGCAGTACTTC. This sequence encodes CASRTGRYEQYF.

The J gene is TRBJ2-3, the V gene TRBV20-1, with D maybe TRBD2 (5 bases). The germline CDR1 and CDR2 sequences are DFQATT and SNEGSKA (reference sequence). The CDR3 consists of 14 residues. Trimming pared 6 bases from V and 8 bases from J, leaving 21 bases between. CDR3 sequence reads: CSAPSGMGFGTQYF. The CDR3 nucleotides read TGCAGTGCCCCATCCGGGATGGGCTTCGGTACGCAGTATTTT.

This clonotype is categorized as medium-sized (0.01 to 0.1%). This chain uses TRBV6-4 with TRBJ2-2; TRBD1 might be the D (5 bases). Germline V gene data show CDR1 as MRHNA and CDR2 as SNTAGT. V lost 2 bases and J 4 bases, leaving 8 bases between the germline ends. CDR3 length: 14 residues. The CDR3 sequence: CASSDVGVTGELFF. Here the CDR3 DNA reads TGTGCCAGCAGTGACGTAGGGGTCACCGGGGAGCTGTTTTTT.

Here the CDR3 DNA reads TGTGCCAGCAGCCCCGGAGGCGGGGAGCTGTTTTTT. Translated: CASSPGGGELFF. This chain joins TRBV9 and TRBJ2-2; tentatively, D is TRBD2 (5 bases). The V end lost 4 bases, the J end lost 7 bases, and 8 bases lay between the germline ends. CDR3 size: 12 residues. Looked up from germline, CDR1 is SGDLS and CDR2 is YYNGEE.

The rearrangement links TRBV9 to TRBJ2-2; a possible D gene is TRBD1 (6 bases). CDR1 and CDR2 (germline): SGDLS, YYNGEE. The CDR3 runs 16 residues. V was clipped by 0 bases and J by 4 bases, with 13 bases between them. CDR3 sequence: CASSVAGASGTGELFF. The CDR3 DNA is TGTGCCAGCAGCGTAGCAGGGGCGTCGGGCACCGGGGAGCTGTTTTTT. Full variable domain (missing parts from reference TRBV9 and TRBJ2-2): DSGVTQTPKHLITATGQRVTLRCSPRSGDLSVYWYQQSLDQGLQFLIQYYNGEERAKGNILERFSAQQFPDLHSELNLSSLELGDSALYFCASSVAGASGTGELFFGEGSRLTVL.

The chain couples TRBV20-1 to TRBJ2-7; D unclear. With 2 bases removed from V and 2 bases from J, the gap between germline ends came to 10 bases. CDR1 is DFQATT and CDR2 is SNEGSKA in the germline V gene (reference sequence). The CDR3 extends over 13 amino acids. CDR3 region: CSARPTVTYEQYF. The DNA for the CDR3 is TGCAGTGCTAGACCGACGGTAACCTACGAGCAGTACTTC.

The CDR3 reads CASSRGLAGATSYEQYF. The CDR3 region has the DNA TGTGCCAGCAGCAGGGGACTAGCGGGAGCAACCTCCTACGAGCAGTACTTC. This chain connects TRBV7-2 to TRBJ2-7; 14 bases map to TRBD2. This CDR3 contains 17 residues. CDR1 is SGHTA, CDR2 FQGNSA, per germline. After removal of 5 bases from V and 0 bases from J, the junction contained 6 bases not matched to a gene.

A word on this clonotype: Given a much more abundant clone one base away, this may be a read error. The V gene is TRBV5-6, the J gene TRBJ2-4; 12 bases map to TRBD2. This CDR3 has 15 residues. In germline, CDR1 is SGHDT, CDR2 YYEEEE. The DNA for the CDR3 is TGTGCCAGCAGCTTTGCTAGCGGGGGGGCGGACATTCAGCACTTC. The encoded protein is CASSFASGGADIQHF.

The gene calls are TRBV15 and TRBJ1-2, with D hard to call. V lost 0 bases to trimming and J lost 2 bases, with 10 bases between them. The CDR3 is 15 amino acids. The V gene's germline CDR1 is LNHNV and CDR2 YYDKDF (reference sequence). CDR3: CATSRDRAGNYGYTF. DNA of the CDR3: TGTGCCACCAGCAGAGATAGGGCAGGAAACTATGGCTACACCTTC.

The chain carries TRBV15 and TRBJ2-7; perhaps TRBD1 as D (6 bases). The ends were cut back, 0 bases at V and 0 bases at J, with 12 bases in the middle. Germline V gives CDR1 LNHNV, CDR2 YYDKDF (reference sequence). The CDR3 has 16 residues. The CDR3 reads CATSRDKQGLSYEQYF. Here the CDR3 DNA reads TGTGCCACCAGCAGAGATAAGCAGGGGCTCTCCTACGAGCAGTACTTC.

The sample holds many counts of this clonotype. V usage is TRBV12-3 or TRBV12-4 and J usage is TRBJ2-7; 8 nucleotides line up with TRBD1. With V trimmed by 6 bases and J by 6 bases, 13 bases remained unmatched. This CDR3 is 15 amino acids long. The CDR3 here is CASRRSGQGTGEQYF. In DNA, the CDR3 is TGTGCCAGCAGACGGAGCGGACAGGGAACGGGCGAGCAGTACTTC.

This chain links TRBV27 with TRBJ1-5, with D hard to call. The V end was cut by 7 bases, the J end by 5 bases, with 0 bases between. The germline V gene encodes CDR1 MNHEY and CDR2 SMNVEV (reference sequence). The CDR3 loop spans 9 amino acids. The CDR3 spells CASNQPQHF. The DNA for the CDR3 is TGTGCCAGCAATCAGCCCCAGCATTTT.

On this clonotype: A junction end diverges from the germline sequence, so it may reflect a read error. The V and J genes are TRBV5-1 and TRBJ1-2; D unclear. The CDR3 is 10 amino acids. CDR1 and CDR2 from the germline V gene are SGHRS and YFSETQ. CDR3 sequence (DNA): TGCACCAGCAGCTTGGTCCACCGGGGCTTC. Protein: CTSSLVHRGF.

This clonotype was seen repeatedly, ten times or more. The chain recombines TRBV10-1 with TRBJ1-2; D is unresolved. The CDR3 runs 10 residues. V shed 3 bases and J shed 7 bases, with 3 bases lying between them. Germline values: CDR1 WNHNN, CDR2 SYGVQD (reference sequence). CDR3 DNA sequence: TGCGCCAGCAGTGAAGGTGGCTACACCTTC. It encodes CASSEGGYTF.

The J gene is TRBJ1-2, the V gene TRBV20-1; weak D call: TRBD1 (5 bases). Deletions cut 8 bases from V and 6 bases from J, with 16 bases between. Germline V gene lookup returns CDR1 DFQATT and CDR2 SNEGSKA (reference sequence). CDR3 length: 12 residues. CDR3 sequence reads: CSSERGEDGYTF. The CDR3 nucleotides are TGCAGTTCCGAGCGAGGGGAGGATGGCTACACCTTC.

V is TRBV25-1 and J is TRBJ1-2, with a tentative D call TRBD1 (6 bases). V was trimmed by 6 bases and J by 6 bases, leaving 17 bases between them. CDR3 length: 14 residues. CDR1 is MGHDK, CDR2 SYGVNS, per germline. DNA for the CDR3: TGTGCCAGCAGCACAGGGCCACACTCTGATGGCTACACCTTC. Amino acid sequence: CASSTGPHSDGYTF.